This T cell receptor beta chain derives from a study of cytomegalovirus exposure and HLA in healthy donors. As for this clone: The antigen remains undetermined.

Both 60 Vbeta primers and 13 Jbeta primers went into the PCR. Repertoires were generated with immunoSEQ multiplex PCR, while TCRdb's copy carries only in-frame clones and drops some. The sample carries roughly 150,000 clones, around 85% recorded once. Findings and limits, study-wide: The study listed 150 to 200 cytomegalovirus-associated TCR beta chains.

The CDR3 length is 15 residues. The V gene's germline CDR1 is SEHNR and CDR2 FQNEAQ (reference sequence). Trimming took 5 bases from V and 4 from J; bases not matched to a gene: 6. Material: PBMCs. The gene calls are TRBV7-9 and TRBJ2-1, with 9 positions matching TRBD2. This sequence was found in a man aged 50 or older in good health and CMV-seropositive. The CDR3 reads CASSILAGVYNEQFF. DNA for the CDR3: TGTGCCAGCAGCATACTAGCGGGCGTTTACAATGAGCAGTTCTTC.